This TCR beta chain was recorded in a study of cytotoxic CD8 clonotypes in ibrutinib-treated CLL. About the study: An average of about 260,000 productive templates and 94,082 productive rearrangements was obtained per sample. General study results and limits: The study found clonality rose at ibrutinib response, then fell toward baseline at progression. There were few public clonotypes, and on treatment they contracted or stayed stable.

Repertoires were generated with immunoSEQ multiplex PCR, while TCRdb's copy carries only in-frame clones and drops some. The table includes roughly 200,000 clones, over 60% detected once. The V and J ends lost 0 bases and 2 bases respectively, with 12 bases between them. CDR1 and CDR2 (germline): SGDLS, YYNGEE. The CDR3 extends over 16 amino acids. As concerns this clone: Its antigen remains unidentified.

The chain is built from TRBV9 and TRBJ1-3; D gene unclear. Sequenced material: PBMCs, taken after 24 months of ibrutinib treatment. This sequence originates from a human donor with chronic lymphocytic leukemia. The CDR3 protein is CASSVATWKTGNTIYF. DNA for the CDR3: TGTGCCAGCAGCGTAGCTACGTGGAAGACTGGAAACACCATATATTTT.